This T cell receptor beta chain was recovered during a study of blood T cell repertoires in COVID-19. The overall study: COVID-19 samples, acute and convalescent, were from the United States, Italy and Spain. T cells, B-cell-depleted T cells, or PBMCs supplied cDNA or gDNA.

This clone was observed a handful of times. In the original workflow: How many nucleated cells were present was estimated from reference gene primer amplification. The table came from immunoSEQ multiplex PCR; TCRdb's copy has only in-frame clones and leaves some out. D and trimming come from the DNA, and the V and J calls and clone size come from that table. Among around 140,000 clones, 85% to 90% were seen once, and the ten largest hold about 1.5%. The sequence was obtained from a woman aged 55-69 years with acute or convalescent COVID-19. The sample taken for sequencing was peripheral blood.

The chain's CDR3 is CASSFLSGGQETQYF. CDR3 DNA: TGTGCCAGCAGCTTTTTATCTGGGGGGCAAGAGACCCAGTACTTC. The chain employs TRBV5-6 and TRBJ2-5, with D possibly TRBD2 on 6 matching bases. Germline CDR1 and CDR2: SGHDT and YYEEEE. CDR3 length: 15 amino acids. The V and J ends lost 2 bases and 2 bases respectively, with 13 bases between them.